This paragraph covers one T cell receptor (beta chain) sequence. The antigen remains undetermined. The source of the sample is a study of long-term antiretroviral therapy in people with HIV. Notes on the study in general: From the mid-2000s to the late 2010s, blood was obtained, possibly while participants received older ART regimens. HIV repertoires spanned narrower CDR3 length ranges than controls.

The ends were cut back, 6 bases at V and 4 bases at J, with 10 bases in the middle. The germline V gene encodes CDR1 SSHAT and CDR2 FNYEAQ (reference sequence). CDR3 size: 13 residues. Runs used v3.0 of the immunoSEQ assay and were done at survey level. The target of sequencing was about 35,000-50,000 T-cell genomes per sample. Libraries were prepared by immunoSEQ multiplex PCR; TCRdb keeps only in-frame clonotypes and omits some of them. Of about 23,000 clones listed, 88% are singletons. The study drew at least one pre-ART and at least two post-ART PBMC samples from every donor. Sequencing used unsorted PBMCs, obtained 0.6 years after starting antiretroviral therapy. This receptor was taken from a man aged 60 to 75 with HIV. The V call is TRBV7-7, the J call TRBJ2-1; weak D call: TRBD2 (5 bases). Here the CDR3 reads CASSGSVYNEQFF. The CDR3 nucleotides read TGTGCCAGCAGTGGGAGCGTGTACAATGAGCAGTTCTTC.